This TCR beta chain originates from a study of early T cells in non-severe SARS-CoV-2 infection. Study details: Sequenced bulk RNA came from whole blood that was unsorted, and chains were unpaired. Study-level findings and limits: Comparison of clonotypes with VDJdb favored anti-spike CD8 responses while missing private and CD4 specificities.

Individual cDNA molecules received unique molecular identifiers. TCRdb re-analysed the 5' RACE reads in MiXCR, keeping a single row per CDR3 protein. This table holds about 62,000 distinct CDR3 sequences, almost 9.5% found once. Only a few counts were recorded for this clonotype. The antigen remains unidentified. This CDR3 has 14 amino acids. Germline V CDR1 and CDR2: SGDLS, YYNGEE. The junction had 3 bases not matched to a gene; V was cut back by 4 bases and J by 3 bases. The TCR comes from an adult who was a healthcare worker with PCR-confirmed SARS-CoV-2 infection or an uninfected control (not recorded which). The chain joins TRBV9 to TRBJ2-1, with 8 bases matching TRBD1. The sample consisted of whole blood. The CDR3 nucleotides read TGTGCCAGCAGCCCCGGACAGGGCTACAATGAGCAGTTCTTC. Encoded protein: CASSPGQGYNEQFF.